These T cell receptor beta chains were read from a single sample in a study of control samples from healthy donors and cancer patients. The table came from immunoSEQ multiplex PCR; TCRdb's copy has only in-frame clones and leaves some out. The sample yields some 89,000 clones, about 83% seen once. The sequencing input was blood. These receptors were taken from a woman aged 40 to 49 in good health. CDR3s include the opening cysteine and the closing phenylalanine or tryptophan. Fields, in order: J gene, D gene, V gene, clone size, CDR3 protein, CDR3 DNA. D genes are given only for firm matches. Clone size is not always given. Where it is, it says once, few, many or a class for expanded clones.

>TRBJ1-6|.|TRBV5-1|.
CASGGGGNSPLHF
TGCGCCAGTGGGGGGGGCGGGAACTCACCCCTCCACTTT
>TRBJ1-5|.|TRBV5-1|.
CASSPGAVGQTNQPQHF
TGCGCCAGCAGCCCCGGGGCGGTCGGACAGACCAATCAGCCCCAGCATTTT
>TRBJ1-1|TRBD1|TRBV5-1|.
CASSPEPGGGVGTEAFF
TGCGCCAGCAGCCCGGAACCAGGGGGGGGTGTAGGCACTGAAGCTTTCTTT
>TRBJ2-4|.|TRBV6-4|.
CASSDSKGTGWAQNIQYF
TGTGCCAGCAGTGACTCGAAGGGCACAGGGTGGGCCCAAAACATTCAGTACTTC
>TRBJ2-5|.|TRBV7-9|.
CASSWRGGARTEGETQYF
TGTGCCAGCAGCTGGAGAGGGGGGGCTAGGACTGAGGGTGAGACCCAGTACTTC
>TRBJ2-7|TRBD1|TRBV27|.
CASSFSARGQVNYF
TGTGCCAGCAGTTTTTCCGCCAGGGGGCAAGTGAACTACTTC
>TRBJ1-1|TRBD1|TRBV4-3|.
CASSQDRQGHTEAFF
TGCGCCAGCAGCCAAGACCGACAGGGACACACTGAAGCTTTCTTT
>TRBJ2-7|.|TRBV30|.
CAGGVGVAYEQYF
TGTGCCGGAGGGGTTGGGGTCGCGTACGAGCAGTACTTC
>TRBJ1-1|.|TRBV19|.
CASSQGSMNTEAFF
TGTGCCAGTAGCCAGGGTTCGATGAACACTGAAGCTTTCTTT
>TRBJ1-4|TRBD1|TRBV18|.
CASSPTPGTAQYEKLFF
TGTGCCAGCTCACCAACCCCCGGGACAGCCCAATATGAAAAACTGTTTTTT
>TRBJ2-1|.|TRBV7-2|.
CASSSVGGARSEQFF
TGTGCCAGCAGCTCCGTCGGAGGCGCGCGAAGTGAGCAGTTCTTC
>TRBJ2-3|.|TRBV9|.
CASSATRTTDTQYF
TGTGCCAGCAGCGCCACCAGGACCACAGATACGCAGTATTTT
>TRBJ2-2|.|TRBV15|.
CATSSWVANTGELFF
TGTGCCACCAGCAGTTGGGTCGCGAACACCGGGGAGCTGTTTTTT
>TRBJ2-7|TRBD1|TRBV9|.
CASSVEGASSYEQYF
TGTGCCAGCAGCGTAGAGGGGGCTAGCTCCTACGAGCAGTACTTC
>TRBJ2-7|.|TRBV5-5|.
CASSLLPGISYEQYF
TGTGCCAGCAGCTTGCTGCCAGGGATTTCCTACGAGCAGTACTTC
>TRBJ2-1|.|TRBV9|.
CASMRGSSSYNEQFF
TGTGCCAGTATGAGGGGGTCTAGCTCCTACAATGAGCAGTTCTTC
>TRBJ2-7|.|TRBV19|.
CASSIRQAGTGSGEQYF
TGTGCCAGTAGCATCAGACAGGCCGGGACTGGCAGCGGCGAGCAGTACTTC
>TRBJ2-5|.|TRBV25-1|.
CASSAWTDRTQYF
TGTGCCAGCAGTGCCTGGACGGACCGAACCCAGTACTTC
>TRBJ2-3|TRBD2|TRBV7-2|.
CASSLVGTSGGLTDTQYF
TGTGCCAGCAGCTTAGTAGGGACTAGCGGGGGTCTCACAGATACGCAGTATTTT
>TRBJ2-7|TRBD1|TRBV19|.
CASSIDRQGAYEQYF
TGTGCCAGTAGTATAGATCGACAGGGGGCCTACGAGCAGTACTTC
>TRBJ1-1|.|TRBV5-1|.
CASSLGEVSYTEAFF
TGCGCCAGCAGCTTGGGAGAGGTCTCCTACACTGAAGCTTTCTTT
>TRBJ1-1|.|TRBV12-3/TRBV12-4|.
CASSWDTNTEAFF
TGTGCCAGCAGTTGGGACACGAACACTGAAGCTTTCTTT
>TRBJ1-2|.|TRBV9|few
CASSVLESFSGYTF
TGTGCCAGCAGCGTTCTTGAGAGCTTCTCTGGCTACACCTTC
>TRBJ2-5|.|TRBV6-6|.
CASSRGGSETQYF
TGTGCCAGCAGCAGGGGGGGTTCGGAGACCCAGTACTTC
>TRBJ2-7|TRBD1|TRBV7-8|.
CASIKDPGTGPYEQYF
TGTGCCAGCATCAAAGACCCCGGGACAGGGCCCTACGAGCAGTACTTC
>TRBJ1-6|.|TRBV5-5|.
CASTLYGRNNSPLHF
TGTGCCAGCACCCTTTACGGCCGGAATAATTCACCCCTCCACTTT
>TRBJ2-7|TRBD1|TRBV6-5|.
CASSRQGGSYEQYF
TGTGCCAGCAGCCGACAGGGTGGCTCCTACGAGCAGTACTTC
>TRBJ2-1|TRBD1|TRBV3-1/TRBV3-2|few
CASSQFRGPVYEQFF
TGTGCCAGCAGCCAATTCAGGGGGCCGGTCTATGAGCAGTTCTTC
>TRBJ2-5|.|TRBV15|.
CATSRDERGGRETQYF
TGTGCCACCAGCAGAGATGAAAGGGGGGGCCGGGAGACCCAGTACTTC
>TRBJ2-1|TRBD2|TRBV19|.
CASSRGLAHTDEQFF
TGTGCCAGTAGTAGAGGACTAGCCCACACGGATGAGCAGTTCTTC
>TRBJ1-2|.|TRBV4-3|.
CASSEVQGISYGYTF
TGCGCCAGCAGCGAAGTACAGGGTATCAGCTATGGCTACACCTTC
>TRBJ2-2|.|TRBV25-1|.
CASSDRADRLFF
TGTGCCAGCAGTGATCGGGCCGATCGGCTGTTTTTT
>TRBJ1-5|TRBD1|TRBV19|.
CASSVGQGGNQPQHF
TGTGCCAGTAGTGTGGGACAGGGCGGCAATCAGCCCCAGCATTTT
>TRBJ1-2|TRBD1|TRBV24-1|.
CASAAGGQSYGYTF
TGTGCCTCCGCCGCGGGGGGACAGAGCTATGGCTACACCTTC
>TRBJ2-2|.|TRBV5-1|once
CASSLRGEQNTGELFF
TGCGCCAGCAGCCTCAGGGGGGAGCAGAACACCGGGGAGCTGTTTTTT
>TRBJ2-2|TRBD2|TRBV6-2/TRBV6-3|.
CASSLTSGGPDSNTGELFF
TGTGCCAGCAGTCTGACTAGCGGGGGGCCCGACTCGAACACCGGGGAGCTGTTTTTT
>TRBJ1-2|TRBD1|TRBV2|once
CASSPQGAHGYTF
TGTGCCAGCAGCCCACAGGGGGCGCATGGCTACACCTTC
>TRBJ2-7|TRBD1|TRBV4-3|.
CASSQGQGSYEQYF
TGCGCCAGCAGCCAAGGACAGGGGAGCTACGAGCAGTACTTC
>TRBJ2-3|TRBD1|TRBV5-8|.
CASSLGQGAADTQYF
TGTGCCAGCAGCTTGGGACAGGGGGCCGCAGATACGCAGTATTTT
>TRBJ2-2|TRBD1|TRBV6-5|.
CASTPTGDTGELFF
TGTGCCAGCACCCCGACAGGGGACACCGGGGAGCTGTTTTTT
>TRBJ1-1|.|TRBV7-2|.
CASSQIKDGNTEAFF
TGTGCCAGCAGCCAAATTAAAGATGGGAACACTGAAGCTTTCTTT
>TRBJ1-2|TRBD1|TRBV3-1/TRBV3-2|.
CASSQTNRGRSGYTF
TGTGCCAGCAGCCAAACGAACAGGGGGCGTAGTGGCTACACCTTC
>TRBJ2-7|TRBD2|TRBV11-3|.
CASSLWAAGAYEQYF
TGTGCCAGCAGCTTATGGGCAGCGGGGGCCTACGAGCAGTACTTC
>TRBJ1-4|TRBD1|TRBV2|few
CASRPGQPNEKLFF
TGTGCCAGCAGACCGGGACAGCCTAATGAAAAACTGTTTTTT
>TRBJ2-3|.|TRBV6-2/TRBV6-3|.
CASSSTPATDTQYF
TGTGCCAGCAGTTCCACCCCGGCCACAGATACGCAGTATTTT
>TRBJ2-2|.|TRBV19|.
CASSHPSGSTQGELFF
TGTGCCAGTAGTCATCCCTCGGGCAGTACCCAAGGGGAGCTGTTTTTT